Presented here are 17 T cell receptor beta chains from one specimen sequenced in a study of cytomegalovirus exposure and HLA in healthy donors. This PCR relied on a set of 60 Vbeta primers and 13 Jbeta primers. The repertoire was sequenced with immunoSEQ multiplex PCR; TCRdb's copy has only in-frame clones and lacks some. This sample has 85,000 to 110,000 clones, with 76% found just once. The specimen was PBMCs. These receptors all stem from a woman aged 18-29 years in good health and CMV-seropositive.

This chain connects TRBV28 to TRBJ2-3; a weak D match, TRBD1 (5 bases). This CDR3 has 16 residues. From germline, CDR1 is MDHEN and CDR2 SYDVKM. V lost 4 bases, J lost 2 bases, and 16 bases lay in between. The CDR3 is CASSSTTETDTDTQYF. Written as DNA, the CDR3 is TGTGCCAGCAGTTCTACGACAGAAACCGACACAGATACGCAGTATTTT.

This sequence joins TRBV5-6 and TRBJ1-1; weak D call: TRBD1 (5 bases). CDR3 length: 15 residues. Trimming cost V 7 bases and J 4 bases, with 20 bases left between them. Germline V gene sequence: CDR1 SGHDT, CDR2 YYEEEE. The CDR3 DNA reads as TGTGCCAGCGTCTTGGGTCGCGGGACCATCACTGAAGCTTTCTTT. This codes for CASVLGRGTITEAFF.

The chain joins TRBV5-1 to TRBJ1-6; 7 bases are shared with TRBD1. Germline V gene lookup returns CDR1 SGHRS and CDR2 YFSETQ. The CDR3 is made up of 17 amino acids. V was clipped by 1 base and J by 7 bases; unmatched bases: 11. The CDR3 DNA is TGCGCCAGCAGCTTGAGCCCTTCGGGGACAGAGAATTCACCCCTCCACTTT. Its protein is CASSLSPSGTENSPLHF.

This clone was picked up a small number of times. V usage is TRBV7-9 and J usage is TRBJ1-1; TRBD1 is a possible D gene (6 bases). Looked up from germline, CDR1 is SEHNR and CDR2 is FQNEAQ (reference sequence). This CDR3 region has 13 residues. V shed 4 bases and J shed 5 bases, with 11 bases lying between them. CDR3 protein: CASSWGGGTEAFF. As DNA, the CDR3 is TGTGCCAGCAGCTGGGGAGGGGGTACTGAAGCTTTCTTT. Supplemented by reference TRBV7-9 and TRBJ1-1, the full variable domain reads DTGVSQNPRHKITKRGQNVTFRCDPISEHNRLYWYRQTLGQGPEFLTYFQNEAQLEKSRLLSDRFSAERPKGSFSTLEIQRTEQGDSAMYLCASSWGGGTEAFFGQGTRLTVV.

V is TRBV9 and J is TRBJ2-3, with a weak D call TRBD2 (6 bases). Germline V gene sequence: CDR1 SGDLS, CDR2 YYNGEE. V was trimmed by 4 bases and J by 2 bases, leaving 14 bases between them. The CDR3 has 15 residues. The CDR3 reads CASSFSGRNTDTQYF. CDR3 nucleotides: TGTGCCAGCAGCTTCTCCGGGAGAAACACAGATACGCAGTATTTT.

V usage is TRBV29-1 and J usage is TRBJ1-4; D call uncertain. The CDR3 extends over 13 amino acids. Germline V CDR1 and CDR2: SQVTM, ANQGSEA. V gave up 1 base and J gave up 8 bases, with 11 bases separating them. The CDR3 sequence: CSVEVRRSEKLFF. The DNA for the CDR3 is TGCAGCGTTGAAGTCCGCAGGTCGGAAAAACTGTTTTTT.

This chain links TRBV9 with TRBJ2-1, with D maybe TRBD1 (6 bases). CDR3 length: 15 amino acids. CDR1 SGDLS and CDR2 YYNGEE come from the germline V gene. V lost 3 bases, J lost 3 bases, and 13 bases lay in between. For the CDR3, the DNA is TGTGCCAGCAGCGCTGTCGGGACACTCTACAATGAGCAGTTCTTC. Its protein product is CASSAVGTLYNEQFF.

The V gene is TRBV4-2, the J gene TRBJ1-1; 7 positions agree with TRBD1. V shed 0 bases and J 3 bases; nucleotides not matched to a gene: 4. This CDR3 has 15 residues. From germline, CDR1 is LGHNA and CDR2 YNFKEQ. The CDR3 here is CASSQDQGGYTEAFF. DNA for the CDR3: TGTGCCAGCAGCCAAGATCAAGGGGGCTACACTGAAGCTTTCTTT.

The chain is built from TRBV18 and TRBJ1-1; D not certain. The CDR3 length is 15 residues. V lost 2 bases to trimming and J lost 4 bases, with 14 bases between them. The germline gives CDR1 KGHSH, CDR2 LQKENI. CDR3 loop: CASSPATRKGTEAFF. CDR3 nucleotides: TGTGCCAGCTCACCAGCGACACGGAAAGGCACTGAAGCTTTCTTT.

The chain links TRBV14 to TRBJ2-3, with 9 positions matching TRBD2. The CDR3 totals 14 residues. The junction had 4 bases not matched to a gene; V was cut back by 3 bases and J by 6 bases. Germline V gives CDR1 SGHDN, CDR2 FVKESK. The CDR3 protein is CASSQLAGADTQYF. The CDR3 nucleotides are TGTGCCAGCAGCCAGTTAGCGGGAGCCGATACGCAGTATTTT.

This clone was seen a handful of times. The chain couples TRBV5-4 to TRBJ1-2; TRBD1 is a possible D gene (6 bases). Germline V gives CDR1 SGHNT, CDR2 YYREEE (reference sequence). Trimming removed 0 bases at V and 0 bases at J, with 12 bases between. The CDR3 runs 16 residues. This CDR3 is CASSLDGGGTNYGYTF. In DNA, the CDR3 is TGTGCCAGCAGCTTGGATGGGGGCGGAACTAACTATGGCTACACCTTC.

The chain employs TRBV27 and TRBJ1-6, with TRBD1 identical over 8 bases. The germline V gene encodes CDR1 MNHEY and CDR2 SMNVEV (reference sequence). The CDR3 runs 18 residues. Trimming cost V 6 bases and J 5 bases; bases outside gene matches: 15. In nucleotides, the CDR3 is TGTGCCAGCAGCTTCCTTAGGGCAGGGGGCAATCATAATTCACCCCTCCACTTT. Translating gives CASSFLRAGGNHNSPLHF.

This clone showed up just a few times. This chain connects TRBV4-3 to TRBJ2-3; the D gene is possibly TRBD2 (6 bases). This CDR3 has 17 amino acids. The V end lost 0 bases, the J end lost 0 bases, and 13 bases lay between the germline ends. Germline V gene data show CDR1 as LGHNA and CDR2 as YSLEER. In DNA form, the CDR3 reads TGCGCCAGCAGCCAAGACCCCCAGGAGGGGAGCACAGATACGCAGTATTTT. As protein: CASSQDPQEGSTDTQYF.

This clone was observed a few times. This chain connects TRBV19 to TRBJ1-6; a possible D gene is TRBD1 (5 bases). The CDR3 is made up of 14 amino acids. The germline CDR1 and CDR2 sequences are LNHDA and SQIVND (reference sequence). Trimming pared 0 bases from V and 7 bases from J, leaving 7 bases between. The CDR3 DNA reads TGTGCCAGTAGTATAGACGACAGCAATTCACCCCTCCACTTT. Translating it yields CASSIDDSNSPLHF.

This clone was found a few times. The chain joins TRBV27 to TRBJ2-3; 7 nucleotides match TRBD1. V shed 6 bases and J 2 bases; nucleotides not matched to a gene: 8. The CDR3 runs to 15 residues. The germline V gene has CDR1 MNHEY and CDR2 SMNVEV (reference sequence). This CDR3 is CASSVRDRNTDTQYF. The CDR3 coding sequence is TGTGCCAGCAGCGTCCGGGACAGAAACACAGATACGCAGTATTTT.

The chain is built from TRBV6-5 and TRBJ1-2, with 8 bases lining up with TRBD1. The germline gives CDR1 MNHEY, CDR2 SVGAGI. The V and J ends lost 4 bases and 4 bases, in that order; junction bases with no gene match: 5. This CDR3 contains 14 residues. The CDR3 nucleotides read TGTGCCAGCAGTTCGACAGGGGTGGCCTATGGCTACACCTTC. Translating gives CASSSTGVAYGYTF.

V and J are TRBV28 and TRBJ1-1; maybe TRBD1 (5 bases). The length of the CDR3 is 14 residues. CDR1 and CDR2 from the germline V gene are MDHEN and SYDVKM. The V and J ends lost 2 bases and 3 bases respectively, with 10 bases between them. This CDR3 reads CASSLGGGYTEAFF. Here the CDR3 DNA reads TGTGCCAGCAGTTTAGGGGGAGGATACACTGAAGCTTTCTTT.